Listed here are 26 T cell receptor beta chains from one sample, sequenced in a study of cytomegalovirus exposure and HLA in healthy donors. 13 Jbeta primers and 60 Vbeta primers were used for the PCR. The method was immunoSEQ multiplex PCR; TCRdb's version includes in-frame clones alone and lacks a portion of them. The sample table sets out around 140,000 clones. Sequencing used PBMCs. These TCRs come from a male donor in good health and CMV-seronegative.

V is TRBV29-1 and J is TRBJ2-3; 8 nucleotides match TRBD1. The CDR3 length is 13 residues. Germline V CDR1 and CDR2: SQVTM, ANQGSEA. Trimming took 6 bases from V and 2 from J; bases not matched to a gene: 4. As DNA, the CDR3 is TGCAGCGTGGACAGGGACGACACAGATACGCAGTATTTT. It specifies CSVDRDDTDTQYF.

The rearrangement joins TRBV7-9 to TRBJ1-4, with D perhaps TRBD1 (5 bases). There are 15 residues in the CDR3. V lost 1 base and J 4 bases, leaving 10 bases between the germline ends. Germline lookup yields CDR1 SEHNR and CDR2 FQNEAQ (reference sequence). CDR3: CASSLDTGLNEKLFF. CDR3 nucleotides: TGTGCCAGCAGCTTAGATACAGGCCTTAATGAAAAACTGTTTTTT.

The J gene is TRBJ2-7, the V gene TRBV30; D is ambiguous. Trimming cost V 1 base and J 11 bases, with 9 bases left between them. CDR3 length: 10 residues. CDR1 and CDR2 (germline): GTSNPN, SVGIG (reference sequence). The CDR3 nucleotides read TGTGCCTGGAGTGGAAATAGAGAGTACTTC. Translated, it gives CAWSGNREYF.

The rearrangement joins TRBV7-2 to TRBJ2-4; D uncertain. Per germline, CDR1 SGHTA and CDR2 FQGNSA. V was cut by 1 base and J by 7 bases, with 5 bases left in between. CDR3 length: 12 residues. CDR3 coding DNA: TGTGCCAGCAGCTTAGAAAGCAACATTCAGTACTTC. The encoded protein is CASSLESNIQYF.

The CDR3, as DNA: TGTGCCAGCAGCGAGGTCGCAGGGGAGAGGGAGACCCAGTACTTC. It is translated as CASSEVAGERETQYF. The gene calls are TRBV9 and TRBJ2-5; tentative D call: TRBD1 (6 bases). Trimming pared 3 bases from V and 5 bases from J, leaving 17 bases between. The CDR3 is made up of 15 amino acids. The V gene's germline CDR1 is SGDLS and CDR2 YYNGEE.

This chain uses TRBV28 with TRBJ1-2; 7 nucleotides match TRBD1. Trimming took 6 bases from V and 5 from J; bases not matched to a gene: 12. The length of the CDR3 is 15 residues. Per the germline V gene, CDR1 is MDHEN and CDR2 is SYDVKM. The CDR3 loop reads CASSPIRQGPYGYTF. DNA for the CDR3: TGTGCCAGCAGCCCTATTCGACAGGGCCCTTATGGCTACACCTTC.

This rearrangement joins TRBV19 to TRBJ2-7; 7 nucleotides agree with TRBD1. V shed 5 bases and J 1 base; nucleotides not matched to a gene: 11. The CDR3 runs 16 residues. Looked up from germline, CDR1 is LNHDA and CDR2 is SQIVND (reference sequence). Written as DNA, the CDR3 is TGTGCCAGTAGTCGAACCGGGACAGCTAGTTCCTACGAGCAGTACTTC. Its translation: CASSRTGTASSYEQYF.

The V gene is TRBV18, the J gene TRBJ1-4; perhaps TRBD1 as D (6 bases). V lost 1 base to trimming and J lost 16 bases, with 16 bases between them. The CDR3 has 13 amino acids. Looked up from germline, CDR1 is KGHSH and CDR2 is LQKENI. This CDR3 reads CASSPREKQGQFF. In DNA form, the CDR3 reads TGTGCCAGCTCACCACGAGAAAAACAGGGTCAGTTTTTT.

CDR3 residues: CASSEAGATNEKLFF. The CDR3, as DNA: TGTGCCAGCAGTGAAGCAGGAGCAACTAATGAAAAACTGTTTTTT. The gene calls are TRBV2 and TRBJ1-4; D gene ambiguous. Germline CDR1 SNHLY, CDR2 FYNNEI. The CDR3 consists of 15 residues. V gave up 0 bases and J gave up 0 bases, with 5 bases separating them.

The J gene is TRBJ1-1, the V gene TRBV9; 9 bases fit TRBD1. From germline, CDR1 is SGDLS and CDR2 YYNGEE. This CDR3 is built from 15 residues. The V segment lost 1 base and the J segment 4 bases; nucleotides outside the gene matches: 5. In DNA form, the CDR3 reads TGTGCCAGCAGCGTACGACAGGGGGTAGGCACTGAAGCTTTCTTT. It translates to CASSVRQGVGTEAFF. The entire variable domain, with the rest obtained from reference TRBV9 and TRBJ1-1, is as follows: DSGVTQTPKHLITATGQRVTLRCSPRSGDLSVYWYQQSLDQGLQFLIQYYNGEERAKGNILERFSAQQFPDLHSELNLSSLELGDSALYFCASSVRQGVGTEAFFGQGTRLTVV.

The J gene is TRBJ1-2, the V gene TRBV19; 8 bases are a match to TRBD1. V lost 8 bases, J lost 4 bases, and 3 bases stayed unmatched. The CDR3 spans 12 residues. The germline gives CDR1 LNHDA, CDR2 SQIVND (reference sequence). CDR3 loop: CASDDRGYGYTF. CDR3 DNA sequence: TGTGCCAGTGACGACAGGGGCTATGGCTACACCTTC.

The CDR3 DNA follows: TGTGCCAGTAAGGGGTACTACAATGAGCAGTTCTTC. Its protein product is CASKGYYNEQFF. The rearrangement links TRBV19 to TRBJ2-1, with a weak D call TRBD1 (5 bases). This CDR3 is built from 12 residues. Germline CDR1 LNHDA, CDR2 SQIVND (reference sequence). V lost 7 bases to trimming and J lost 3 bases, with 7 bases between them.

The V call is TRBV7-2, the J call TRBJ2-5; 10 bases line up with TRBD1. Germline lookup yields CDR1 SGHTA and CDR2 FQGNSA. The CDR3 totals 16 residues. J was trimmed by 8 bases and V by 6 bases; bases with no gene match: 15. CDR3 protein: CASSPAVPGQGITQYF. CDR3 DNA: TGTGCCAGCAGTCCAGCCGTACCGGGACAGGGGATCACCCAGTACTTC. Looking up the rest from reference TRBV7-2 and TRBJ2-5 gives the full variable domain: GAGVSQSPSNKVTEKGKDVELRCDPISGHTALYWYRQSLGQGLEFLIYFQGNSAPDKSGLPSDRFSAERTGGSVSTLTIQRTQQEDSAVYLCASSPAVPGQGITQYFGPGTRLLVL.

J is TRBJ2-7 and V is TRBV18; 7 bases are a match to TRBD1. The CDR3 extends over 14 amino acids. CDR1 is KGHSH, CDR2 LQKENI, per germline. J gave up 7 bases and V 3 bases, and 9 bases lay outside the gene matches. CDR3 amino acids: CASSPQTGSEEQYF. CDR3 nucleotides: TGTGCCAGCTCACCCCAGACAGGGTCTGAAGAGCAGTACTTC.

V and J are TRBV28 and TRBJ2-7; maybe TRBD1 (5 bases). This CDR3 has 16 amino acids. Looked up from germline, CDR1 is MDHEN and CDR2 is SYDVKM. V shed 3 bases and J shed 2 bases, with 17 bases lying between them. The CDR3 spells CASSFLAGSLAYEQYF. DNA for the CDR3: TGTGCCAGCAGTTTCCTGGCAGGGTCCCTCGCCTACGAGCAGTACTTC.

The chain is built from TRBV19 and TRBJ1-4; D uncertain. Trimming removed 10 bases at V and 3 bases at J, with 12 bases between. Germline-derived CDR1 and CDR2 are LNHDA and SQIVND (reference sequence). The CDR3 sequence is 13 residues long. CDR3 nucleotides: TGTGCCACTCCCGGAGGTGCTAATGAAAAACTGTTTTTT. This codes for CATPGGANEKLFF.

For this clone: The same CDR3 arises from other DNA sequences in this sample as well. The chain combines TRBV5-1 with TRBJ1-1, with a possible D match to TRBD1 (6 bases). The CDR3 has 14 residues. V was cut by 3 bases and J by 3 bases, with 12 bases left in between. Germline loops: CDR1 SGHRS, CDR2 YFSETQ. In DNA, the CDR3 is TGCGCCAGCAGCTGGTCACAGGGCGACACTGAAGCTTTCTTT. It specifies CASSWSQGDTEAFF.

The chain combines TRBV6-5 with TRBJ1-4, with a tentative D call TRBD1 (6 bases). The V gene lost 0 bases and the J gene lost 12 bases, with 17 bases spanning the gap. Per germline, CDR1 MNHEY and CDR2 SVGAGI. The CDR3 covers 15 residues. The CDR3 DNA follows: TGTGCCAGCAGTTACTCGGCAGGGGCTAGGGCCCAACTGTTTTTT. Translated: CASSYSAGARAQLFF.

The V and J genes are TRBV9 and TRBJ1-1, with 8 bases that match TRBD1. There are 18 residues in the CDR3. Germline CDR1 SGDLS, CDR2 YYNGEE. Trimming cost V 0 bases and J 0 bases; bases outside gene matches: 10. As DNA, the CDR3 is TGTGCCAGCAGCGTAGAAGGACAGGGATATACCATGAACACTGAAGCTTTCTTT. Its translation: CASSVEGQGYTMNTEAFF. The entire variable domain, with the rest obtained from reference TRBV9 and TRBJ1-1, is as follows: DSGVTQTPKHLITATGQRVTLRCSPRSGDLSVYWYQQSLDQGLQFLIQYYNGEERAKGNILERFSAQQFPDLHSELNLSSLELGDSALYFCASSVEGQGYTMNTEAFFGQGTRLTVV.

This chain joins TRBV11-1 and TRBJ2-3, with a possible D match to TRBD2 (5 bases). Per germline, CDR1 SGHAT and CDR2 FQDESV (reference sequence). The CDR3 has 15 residues. V lost 4 bases and J 4 bases, leaving 15 bases between the germline ends. For the CDR3, the DNA is TGTGCCAGCAGCTCCTCCGTGGGGAGATCAGATACGCAGTATTTT. Translated, it gives CASSSSVGRSDTQYF.

The chain employs TRBV28 and TRBJ1-1, with D possibly being TRBD1 (5 bases). The V end lost 10 bases, the J end lost 1 base, and 10 bases lay between the germline ends. The CDR3 totals 12 residues. The V gene's germline CDR1 is MDHEN and CDR2 SYDVKM. The CDR3 DNA follows: TGTGCCATCGGGGGGGGGAACACTGAAGCTTTCTTT. Amino acid sequence: CAIGGGNTEAFF.

The chain joins TRBV9 to TRBJ1-4; 11 nucleotides align to TRBD1. This CDR3 contains 18 residues. Germline trimming cut 4 bases from V and 7 bases from J; bases unmatched to any gene: 15. In germline, CDR1 is SGDLS, CDR2 YYNGEE. This CDR3 reads CASSISPSGQGASEKLFF. The CDR3 region has the DNA TGTGCCAGCAGCATTTCGCCCTCAGGACAGGGGGCGAGTGAAAAACTGTTTTTT.

The chain employs TRBV7-9 and TRBJ2-7, with a possible D match to TRBD1 (6 bases). CDR1 and CDR2 (germline): SEHNR, FQNEAQ (reference sequence). This CDR3 has 16 residues. Deletions cut 4 bases from V and 0 bases from J, with 16 bases between. CDR3 sequence: CASSSTGTPVSYEQYF. The CDR3 region has the DNA TGTGCCAGCAGCTCGACCGGGACACCCGTCTCCTACGAGCAGTACTTC.

The rearrangement joins TRBV28 to TRBJ1-2; the D gene is possibly TRBD1 (6 bases). V shed 7 bases and J shed 4 bases, with 19 bases lying between them. Germline V gene sequence: CDR1 MDHEN, CDR2 SYDVKM. The CDR3 contains 15 residues. The CDR3 region has the DNA TGTGCCAGCAATGAGGCGGGGGGCAAGGTCTATGGCTACACCTTC. It encodes CASNEAGGKVYGYTF.

The chain carries TRBV13 and TRBJ2-7; 15 nucleotides match TRBD2. The CDR3 spans 17 residues. CDR1 is PRHDT and CDR2 is FYEKMQ in the germline V gene (reference sequence). J gave up 3 bases and V 5 bases, and 8 bases lay outside the gene matches. The CDR3 region has the DNA TGTGCCAGCAGCCCCGGGACTAGCGGGGGGTCGCTCTACGAGCAGTACTTC. Translation gives CASSPGTSGGSLYEQYF.

Details on this clone: Relative to the germline gene, one junction end is altered; a read error may explain this. The chain is built from TRBV2 and TRBJ2-7, with TRBD2 identical over 13 bases. The CDR3 is made up of 19 amino acids. Looked up from germline, CDR1 is SNHLY and CDR2 is FYNNEI. In nucleotides, the CDR3 is TGTGCCAGCAGCGAAGCCGGGACTAGCGGGACTCGCCCCTCCTACGAGCAGTACTTC. Amino acids: CASSEAGTSGTRPSYEQYF.